This is a list of T cell receptor beta chains from one sample in a study of cytomegalovirus exposure and HLA in healthy donors. Profiling relied on immunoSEQ multiplex PCR, and the TCRdb table lists in-frame clones only, not all of them. The sample holds about 150,000 clones; 70% to 90% are singletons and the top ten take 5.5% to 6.5%. Sequences were obtained from PBMCs. These receptors were collected from a woman between 35 and 50 years old in good health and CMV-seropositive. CDR3s include the opening cysteine and the closing phenylalanine or tryptophan. A D gene is named only where the DNA matches it firmly. Expanded clones are given a class, and other clones once, few, many or no size at all.

J: TRBJ2-2
V: TRBV20-1
D: -
size: -
DNA: TGCAGTGCCGGGAGAACCGGGGAGCTGTTTTTT
CDR3: CSAGRTGELFF

J: TRBJ2-7
V: TRBV15
D: TRBD1
size: -
DNA: TGTGCCACCAGCACCAAGCCCCGGACAGGGGGCTACGAGCAGTACTTC
CDR3: CATSTKPRTGGYEQYF

J: TRBJ1-4
V: TRBV28
D: TRBD1
size: -
DNA: TGTGCCAGCAGTTTAATTCAGGGGGCCGGCGAAAAACTGTTTTTT
CDR3: CASSLIQGAGEKLFF

J: TRBJ1-6
V: TRBV6-1
D: -
size: -
DNA: TGTGCCAGCAGGGCTGGGAGCTCCTATAATTCACCCCTCCACTTT
CDR3: CASRAGSSYNSPLHF

J: TRBJ1-1
V: TRBV5-5
D: TRBD1
size: few
DNA: TGTGCCAGCAGCCTCAGGGGGCTGAACACTGAAGCTTTCTTT
CDR3: CASSLRGLNTEAFF

J: TRBJ2-7
V: TRBV7-8
D: TRBD2
size: few
DNA: TGTGCCAGCAGCTTAGTTCTTAAGCGGGAGAGTTCCTCCGAGCAGTACTTC
CDR3: CASSLVLKRESSSEQYF

J: TRBJ2-5
V: TRBV7-3
D: TRBD1
size: few
DNA: TGTGCCAGCAGCGAATCCGGGACAGGGGGAAGGACCCAGTACTTC
CDR3: CASSESGTGGRTQYF

J: TRBJ1-1
V: TRBV30
D: -
size: -
DNA: TGTGCCTGGAAGCCGGGAGCTGAAGCTTTCTTT
CDR3: CAWKPGAEAFF

J: TRBJ1-5
V: TRBV6-1
D: TRBD1
size: -
DNA: TGTGCCAGCAGTGAACGCAGGGGGCTTAGCAATCAGCCCCAGCATTTT
CDR3: CASSERRGLSNQPQHF

J: TRBJ2-1
V: TRBV7-3
D: TRBD1
size: -
DNA: TGTGCCAGCAGCTTAGCCGCCGGGACAGGGTCGAATGAGCAGTTCTTC
CDR3: CASSLAAGTGSNEQFF

J: TRBJ2-1
V: TRBV18
D: TRBD1
size: -
DNA: TGTGCCAGCTCACCGGGACAGGGTGGATACAATGAGCAGTTCTTC
CDR3: CASSPGQGGYNEQFF

J: TRBJ2-7
V: TRBV6-5
D: -
size: -
DNA: TGTGCCAGCAAGGGACTGCTCTCCTACGAGCAGTACTTC
CDR3: CASKGLLSYEQYF

J: TRBJ2-2
V: TRBV28
D: TRBD1
size: -
DNA: TGTGCCAGCAGCAACCGACAGGGGTACGCCGGGGAGCTGTTTTTT
CDR3: CASSNRQGYAGELFF

J: TRBJ2-5
V: TRBV28
D: -
size: -
DNA: TGTGCCAGCAGTTTATGGTCCCAGAAAGAGACCCAGTACTTC
CDR3: CASSLWSQKETQYF

J: TRBJ1-1
V: TRBV19
D: -
size: -
DNA: TGTGCCAGTAGTCTAGGACAGAACACTGAAGCTTTCTTT
CDR3: CASSLGQNTEAFF

J: TRBJ2-6
V: TRBV7-9
D: -
size: -
DNA: TGTGCCAGCAGCAACCCCGGGACACCCGGGGCCAACGTCCTGACTTTC
CDR3: CASSNPGTPGANVLTF

J: TRBJ1-2
V: TRBV5-1
D: -
size: -
DNA: TGCGCCAGCAGCCCGAGCGGGGAAGGCTATGGCTACACCTTC
CDR3: CASSPSGEGYGYTF

J: TRBJ2-1
V: TRBV27
D: -
size: -
DNA: TGTGCCAGCAGTTTGAGCGGACCCTACAATGAGCAGTTCTTC
CDR3: CASSLSGPYNEQFF

J: TRBJ2-1
V: TRBV11-2
D: -
size: -
DNA: TGTGCCAGCAGCTTAGTCGCCAACCGAGCCTACAATGAGCAGTTCTTC
CDR3: CASSLVANRAYNEQFF

J: TRBJ1-6
V: TRBV7-9
D: -
size: -
DNA: TGTGCCAGCAGCGGAGAGCGGACAGATTATAATTCACCCCTCCACTTT
CDR3: CASSGERTDYNSPLHF

J: TRBJ1-3
V: TRBV10-1
D: -
size: -
DNA: TGCGCCATCCCTGGCGGGGGACGAGCAGGAAACACCATATATTTT
CDR3: CAIPGGGRAGNTIYF

J: TRBJ2-1
V: TRBV28
D: TRBD2
size: -
DNA: TGTGCCAGCAGTTTACAAAGGACTAGCGGGAAAGGGCGGAATGAGCAGTTCTTC
CDR3: CASSLQRTSGKGRNEQFF

J: TRBJ2-7
V: TRBV18
D: -
size: -
DNA: TGTGCCAGCTCACCACAGGGGCGCGGATCCTACGAGCAGTACTTC
CDR3: CASSPQGRGSYEQYF

J: TRBJ2-3
V: TRBV5-1
D: TRBD2
size: -
DNA: TGCGCCAGCAGAGATGAGGGAGGGCCGCAGTATTTT
CDR3: CASRDEGGPQYF

J: TRBJ1-2
V: TRBV30
D: TRBD1
size: few
DNA: TGTGCCTGGAGTACCGGACAGGGTAATGACTATGGCTACACCTTC
CDR3: CAWSTGQGNDYGYTF

J: TRBJ2-7
V: TRBV7-9
D: -
size: -
DNA: TGTGCCAGCAGTCCTCGGGACTTACCCGAGCAGTACTTC
CDR3: CASSPRDLPEQYF

J: TRBJ2-7
V: TRBV6-1
D: -
size: -
DNA: TGTGCCAGCAGTTCGGGAGATATTAATACCTACGAGCAGTACTTC
CDR3: CASSSGDINTYEQYF

J: TRBJ1-2
V: TRBV27
D: TRBD1
size: -
DNA: TGTGCCACACAGGGGGCGAATAACTATGGCTACACCTTC
CDR3: CATQGANNYGYTF

J: TRBJ2-7
V: TRBV5-1
D: -
size: -
DNA: TGCGCCAGCAGCTTGGGTCCGGGTGTGGCCTACGAGCAGTACTTC
CDR3: CASSLGPGVAYEQYF

J: TRBJ2-7
V: TRBV5-1
D: -
size: once
DNA: TGCGCCAGCAGCCCTCGGGGCGGGAAAGACGAGCAGTACTTC
CDR3: CASSPRGGKDEQYF

J: TRBJ2-3
V: TRBV6-5
D: TRBD1
size: -
DNA: TGTGCCAGCAGTTATGTTGGGACAGGGGGCTCAGATACGCAGTATTTT
CDR3: CASSYVGTGGSDTQYF

J: TRBJ1-1
V: TRBV5-8
D: -
size: -
DNA: TGTGCCAGCGAAACAGGGTTTAGTAGTTGGAACACTGAAGCTTTCTTT
CDR3: CASETGFSSWNTEAFF

J: TRBJ2-5
V: TRBV10-1
D: -
size: -
DNA: TGCGCCAGCAGCCGGGCGGGCGCCCAAGAGACCCAGTACTTC
CDR3: CASSRAGAQETQYF

J: TRBJ2-5
V: TRBV13
D: -
size: -
DNA: TGTGCCAGCAGCTTAGGCCGTCCGGGTCCAGAGACCCAGTACTTC
CDR3: CASSLGRPGPETQYF

J: TRBJ2-2
V: TRBV11-3
D: -
size: -
DNA: TGCGCCAGCAGCCCAGCGCGCACCGGGGAGCTGTTTTTT
CDR3: CASSPARTGELFF

J: TRBJ2-7
V: TRBV7-9
D: TRBD2
size: -
DNA: TGTGCCAGCAGCCACCCGGGACTAGCGGATCCCTCCTCCTACGAGCAGTACTTC
CDR3: CASSHPGLADPSSYEQYF

J: TRBJ2-7
V: TRBV18
D: TRBD2
size: -
DNA: TGTGCCAGCTCGCCGACTAGCGGAAACGAGCAGTACTTC
CDR3: CASSPTSGNEQYF

J: TRBJ2-2
V: TRBV4-1
D: -
size: -
DNA: TGCGCCAGCAGCCATCCCCTGGGGGCGGGTTCCGGGGAGCTGTTTTTT
CDR3: CASSHPLGAGSGELFF

J: TRBJ2-1
V: TRBV30
D: TRBD1
size: -
DNA: TGTGCCTGGAGCCGTGGGACAGGGGGTAGGAATGAGCAGTTCTTC
CDR3: CAWSRGTGGRNEQFF

J: TRBJ2-7
V: TRBV7-7
D: TRBD2
size: -
DNA: TGTGCTAGCAGCGAGGGACTAGCGGGGGCCTACGAGCAGTACTTC
CDR3: CASSEGLAGAYEQYF

J: TRBJ2-7
V: TRBV18
D: TRBD1
size: -
DNA: TGTGCCAGCTCCCTCACGAGGGACAGGATCTCCTACGAGCAGTACTTC
CDR3: CASSLTRDRISYEQYF

J: TRBJ2-7
V: TRBV7-8
D: -
size: -
DNA: TGTGCCAGCAGCTTCCCCGGGGAGCGGGGACACTCCTACGAGCAGTACTTC
CDR3: CASSFPGERGHSYEQYF

J: TRBJ1-5
V: TRBV7-6
D: -
size: few
DNA: TGTGCCAGCAGCTTAGAGAGGACACGGCCCCAGCATTTT
CDR3: CASSLERTRPQHF

J: TRBJ2-7
V: TRBV11-1
D: TRBD1
size: -
DNA: TGTGCCAGCAGTCAAGCCCCCGGGACAGCCTACGAGCAGTACTTC
CDR3: CASSQAPGTAYEQYF

J: TRBJ1-2
V: TRBV28
D: TRBD1
size: once
DNA: TGTGCCAGCTCTAATCAGGGGGTGAAAGGCTACACCTTC
CDR3: CASSNQGVKGYTF

J: TRBJ2-7
V: TRBV11-2
D: TRBD1
size: -
DNA: TGTGCCAGCAGCCCCCAGGCAGGGGGCTACGAGCAGTACTTC
CDR3: CASSPQAGGYEQYF

J: TRBJ2-3
V: TRBV14
D: -
size: -
DNA: TGTGCCAGCAGCCCACTTTGGGGGGAAGGATCAGATACGCAGTATTTT
CDR3: CASSPLWGEGSDTQYF

J: TRBJ1-5
V: TRBV30
D: TRBD1
size: -
DNA: TGTGCCTGGAGCCCGGGGCAGGGGGCTGTTCAGCCCCAGCATTTT
CDR3: CAWSPGQGAVQPQHF